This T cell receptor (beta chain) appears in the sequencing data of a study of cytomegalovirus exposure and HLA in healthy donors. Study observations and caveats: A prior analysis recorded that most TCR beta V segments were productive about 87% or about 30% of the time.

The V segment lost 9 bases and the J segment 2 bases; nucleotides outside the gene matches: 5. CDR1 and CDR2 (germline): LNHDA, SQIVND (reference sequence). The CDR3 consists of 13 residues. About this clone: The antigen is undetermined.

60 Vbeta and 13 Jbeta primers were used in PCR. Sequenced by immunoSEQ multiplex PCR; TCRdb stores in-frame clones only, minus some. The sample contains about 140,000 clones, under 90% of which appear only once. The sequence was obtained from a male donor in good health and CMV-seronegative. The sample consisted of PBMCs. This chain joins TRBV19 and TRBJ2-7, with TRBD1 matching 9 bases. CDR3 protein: CASGTGLPYEQYF. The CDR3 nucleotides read TGTGCCAGCGGGACAGGGCTACCCTACGAGCAGTACTTC.